These 29 T cell receptor beta chains share one sample of origin, sequenced in a study of blood T cells in healthy people across ages. Using a J-beta primer mix together with a sample-barcoded 5' primer, a second PCR was run for 7 to 11 cycles. TCRdb called the 5' RACE reads again in MiXCR, with one record for every CDR3 protein. Of 600,000 to 800,000 distinct CDR3 sequences in the sample, over 40% were seen once. Sequenced input: blood. The receptors come from an elderly woman in good health.

Points on this clonotype: This may come from a read error, since a much larger clone is one base off. The chain has TRBV20-1 and TRBJ2-1, with a tentative D call TRBD2 (5 bases). The DNA end favors TRBJ2-7, so the J call may be wrong. The CDR3 covers 14 residues. Per germline, CDR1 DFQATT and CDR2 SNEGSKA (reference sequence). The CDR3 protein is CSARDLRGYNEQYF. CDR3 coding DNA: TGCAGTGCTAGAGATCTACGGGGATACAATGAGCAGTACTTC.

The rearrangement joins TRBV20-1 to TRBJ2-3; 10 nucleotides align to TRBD2. Per the germline V gene, CDR1 is DFQATT and CDR2 is SNEGSKA (reference sequence). CDR3 length: 11 residues. V gave up 6 bases and J gave up 11 bases; unmatched junction bases: 5. The CDR3 sequence: CSAHLAGEQYF. CDR3 bases: TGCAGTGCGCACCTAGCGGGGGAGCAGTATTTT.

The gene calls are TRBV6-2 or TRBV6-3 and TRBJ2-2, with 8 bases matching TRBD1. The V gene's germline CDR1 is MNHEY and CDR2 SVGEGT. The CDR3 is 15 amino acids. Losses at the gene ends were 2 bases for V and 5 bases for J; bases not matched to a gene: 4. CDR3 in amino acids: CASSYGDRRTGELFF. The CDR3 DNA sequence: TGTGCCAGCAGTTACGGGGACAGGCGAACCGGGGAGCTGTTTTTT.

V gene TRBV7-3 combines with J gene TRBJ1-2; D remains unclear. V was shortened by 2 bases and J by 8 bases, with 27 bases between the two germline ends. The CDR3 contains 18 residues. Germline V gene data show CDR1 as SGHTA and CDR2 as FQGTGA. In nucleotides, the CDR3 is TGTGCCAGCAGCTTATATTGGGCAGGCCCCCCCGATTTTCGGGGCTACACCTTC. Its protein product is CASSLYWAGPPDFRGYTF.

The chain joins TRBV27 to TRBJ2-5; D is possibly TRBD1 (5 bases). The J call may be in error: the DNA end matches TRBJ2-7 better. This CDR3 has 14 residues. CDR1 is MNHEY, CDR2 SMNVEV, per germline (reference sequence). CDR3 DNA sequence: TGTGCCAGCAGTTTTGGGCAGGGAACGGGCGAGCAGTACTTC. It translates to CASSFGQGTGEQYF.

Worth noting for this clonotype: A much larger clone is a single base away; this may be a read error. The chain recombines TRBV14 with TRBJ2-7; no clear D. The J call may not be correct, given that the DNA end is closer to TRBJ2-5. The CDR3 runs to 14 residues. The germline gives CDR1 SGHDN, CDR2 FVKESK. The CDR3 region has the DNA TGTGCCAGCAGCCACCAGGTGCTGTGGGGGACCCAGTACTTC. Protein product: CASSHQVLWGTQYF.

The count of this clonotype is one. The V call is TRBV7-9, the J call TRBJ1-2; 8 positions match TRBD1. The CDR3 totals 15 residues. Germline V gene data show CDR1 as SEHNR and CDR2 as FQNEAQ (reference sequence). With V trimmed by 6 bases and J by 2 bases, 8 bases remained unmatched. CDR3 protein: CASSYDRGLNYGYTF. The CDR3 region has the DNA TGTGCCAGCAGTTATGACAGGGGTTTGAACTATGGCTACACCTTC.

The genes are TRBV10-3 and TRBJ2-3; D gene uncertain. V lost 6 bases and J 5 bases, leaving 18 bases between the germline ends. Looked up from germline, CDR1 is ENHRY and CDR2 is SYGVKD. The CDR3 totals 15 residues. CDR3 sequence reads: CAISADTSQQDTQYF. The CDR3 nucleotides are TGTGCCATCAGCGCCGACACCTCTCAACAAGATACGCAGTATTTT.

This clonotype was found many times. J is TRBJ1-6 and V is TRBV20-1; D is perhaps TRBD1 (5 bases). V shed 6 bases and J shed 8 bases, with 11 bases lying between them. This CDR3 contains 12 residues. Germline V gene sequence: CDR1 DFQATT, CDR2 SNEGSKA (reference sequence). This CDR3 is CSAPWGDSPLHF. The CDR3 DNA sequence: TGCAGTGCGCCCTGGGGGGATTCACCCCTCCACTTT.

The rearrangement uses TRBV30 and TRBJ2-1; D ambiguous. Trimming took off 3 bases at V and 6 bases at J, with 12 bases between the two ends. Germline lookup yields CDR1 GTSNPN and CDR2 SVGIG (reference sequence). CDR3 length: 13 amino acids. DNA for the CDR3: TGTGCCTGGAGCATCGGTCTACTCAATGAGCAGTTCTTC. Its protein product is CAWSIGLLNEQFF.

This chain uses TRBV12-3 or TRBV12-4 with TRBJ2-1; 9 nucleotides match TRBD2. Trimming cost V 4 bases and J 8 bases; bases outside gene matches: 6. CDR3 length equals 14 residues. The DNA of the CDR3 is TGTGCCAGCAGTTGGTCTAGCGGGGTCTATGAGCAGTTCTTC. Translated, it gives CASSWSSGVYEQFF.

This clonotype was seen ten or more times. The chain carries TRBV4-1 and TRBJ2-7; D ambiguous. Trimming left V 1 base short and J 4 bases short, with 8 bases between. CDR1 is MGHRA and CDR2 is YSYEKL in the germline V gene. This CDR3 contains 13 residues. The DNA of the CDR3 is TGCGCCAGCAGCCAAGTAGAACTATACGAGCAGTACTTC. This translates into CASSQVELYEQYF.

In this sample, this clonotype turned up many times. V gene TRBV20-1 combines with J gene TRBJ2-7; 9 nucleotides line up with TRBD1. Germline-derived CDR1 and CDR2 are DFQATT and SNEGSKA (reference sequence). V dropped 4 bases and J dropped 2; count of bases not matched to a gene: 15. The CDR3 runs to 17 residues. The CDR3 sequence is CSATQISGTGYPYEQYF. DNA for the CDR3: TGCAGTGCTACCCAAATCTCGGGGACAGGGTATCCCTACGAGCAGTACTTC.

Many counts were recorded for this clonotype. The rearrangement uses TRBV12-3 or TRBV12-4 and TRBJ2-7; D is undetermined. The CDR3 consists of 12 residues. V was cut by 1 base and J by 6 bases, with 7 bases left in between. The CDR3 loop reads CASSLEGSEQYF. Here the CDR3 DNA reads TGTGCCAGCAGTTTAGAGGGTAGCGAGCAGTACTTC.

This clonotype has a handful of counts. V is TRBV20-1 and J is TRBJ1-1, with TRBD1 matching over 12 bases. With 4 bases clipped from V and 6 bases from J, the junction kept 9 bases outside the gene matches. The V gene's germline CDR1 is DFQATT and CDR2 SNEGSKA (reference sequence). The CDR3 consists of 15 residues. CDR3 nucleotides: TGCAGTGCTACTCCCGGGACAGGGGGCTTCTCTGAAGCTTTCTTT. Translating gives CSATPGTGGFSEAFF.

The chain combines TRBV20-1 with TRBJ1-4; 8 bases fit TRBD1. CDR1 and CDR2 (germline): DFQATT, SNEGSKA (reference sequence). This CDR3 has 14 residues. CDR3 sequence: CSAHRTGSNEKLFF. The CDR3 DNA reads as TGCAGCGCGCACCGGACAGGGTCTAATGAAAAACTGTTTTTT.

This clonotype appeared once. With a much larger clone just one base away, this may be a read error. The CDR3 sequence is CASSLSPQRVTQLQHF. The CDR3 DNA reads TGTGCCAGCAGTTTATCCCCTCAGAGGGTGACTCAGCTCCAGCATTTT. The V call is TRBV12-3 or TRBV12-4, the J call TRBJ1-5; no clear D. The CDR3 extends over 16 amino acids.

This clonotype was detected many times. The chain joins TRBV28 to TRBJ2-3; D is uncertain. Trimming left V 7 bases short and J 5 bases short, with 10 bases between. This CDR3 is built from 12 residues. From germline, CDR1 is MDHEN and CDR2 SYDVKM. The CDR3 DNA is TGTGCCAGCATTGGTACGGGAGATACGCAGTATTTT. It specifies CASIGTGDTQYF.

The chain uses TRBV11-2 and TRBJ2-4; D tentatively fits TRBD1 or TRBD2 (5 bases each). The J call is uncertain, as TRBJ2-7 better fits the DNA end. The germline V gene has CDR1 SGHAT and CDR2 FQNNGV. This CDR3 has 15 residues. The CDR3 loop reads CASSLEPGRIYEQYF. CDR3 DNA sequence: TGTGCCAGCAGCTTAGAACCGGGACGCATCTACGAGCAGTACTTC.

The genes are TRBV7-9 and TRBJ1-4, with TRBD1 identical over 7 bases. After removal of 3 bases from V and 5 bases from J, the junction contained 3 bases not matched to a gene. The CDR3 has 14 amino acids. Germline V lookup: CDR1 SEHNR, CDR2 FQNEAQ (reference sequence). As DNA, the CDR3 is TGTGCCAGCAGCTTCCAGGGGGTCAATGAAAAACTGTTTTTT. The encoded protein is CASSFQGVNEKLFF.

Worth noting for this clonotype: The junction differs from germline at one of its ends, possibly a read error. CDR3 protein: CASSGGTDAQYF. CDR3 coding DNA: TGTGCCAGCAGCGGCGGGACAGATGCGCAGTATTTT. The gene calls are TRBV3-1 and TRBJ2-3, with D possibly TRBD1 on 7 matching bases. CDR3 length equals 12 residues. The germline gives CDR1 LGHDT, CDR2 YNNKEL (reference sequence).

As regards this clonotype: A much larger clone is a single base away; this may be a read error. V gene TRBV24-1 combines with J gene TRBJ2-7; maybe TRBD2 (6 bases). The CDR3 is 14 amino acids. Germline CDR1 reads KGHDR; CDR2 reads SFDVKD. Trimming pared 5 bases from V and 7 bases from J, leaving 17 bases between. The CDR3 region has the DNA TGTGCCACCAGTGGCGGGGCCCACTACAATGAGCAGTACTTC. Translated: CATSGGAHYNEQYF.

At least ten counts were recorded for this clonotype. The chain employs TRBV9 and TRBJ2-1; 9 bases map to TRBD2. Germline-derived CDR1 and CDR2 are SGDLS and YYNGEE. The J segment lost 8 bases and the V segment lost 0 bases, leaving 6 bases of the junction unmatched. CDR3 length: 15 amino acids. CDR3 sequence: CASSVEASGVDEQFF. The DNA for the CDR3 is TGTGCCAGCAGCGTAGAGGCTAGCGGGGTGGATGAGCAGTTCTTC.

This chain connects TRBV5-1 to TRBJ2-3; 12 bases map to TRBD1. With 2 bases clipped from V and 5 bases from J, the junction kept 9 bases outside the gene matches. Germline CDR1 and CDR2: SGHRS and YFSETQ. The CDR3 runs to 17 residues. As DNA, the CDR3 is TGCGCCAGCAGCTTAAACCCGGGACAGGGGGCCGAAGATACGCAGTATTTT. Translation gives CASSLNPGQGAEDTQYF.

In its sample, this clonotype was seen once. This rearrangement joins TRBV12-3 or TRBV12-4 to TRBJ1-1, with 7 positions matching TRBD1. This CDR3 region has 15 residues. Losses at the gene ends were 5 bases for V and 4 bases for J; bases not matched to a gene: 10. The CDR3 DNA is TGTGCCAGCAGTACCCACAGGGGTTGGGGCACTGAAGCTTTCTTT. It specifies CASSTHRGWGTEAFF.

This clonotype was found once. The chain is built from TRBV4-1 and TRBJ1-4; the D is unclear. The ends were cut back, 5 bases at V and 7 bases at J, with 14 bases in the middle. The CDR3 length is 14 residues. Per the germline V gene, CDR1 is MGHRA and CDR2 is YSYEKL. The CDR3 nucleotides read TGCGCCAGCAGCGCCCCGGGGTCGGGTGAAAAACTGTTTTTT. It translates to CASSAPGSGEKLFF.

The V and J genes are TRBV7-9 and TRBJ2-7, with D possibly matching TRBD2 (6 bases). V shed 0 bases and J shed 0 bases, with 6 bases lying between them. This CDR3 region has 14 residues. CDR1 is SEHNR, CDR2 FQNEAQ, per germline (reference sequence). DNA of the CDR3: TGTGCCAGCAGCTTAGCGCGGGACTCCTACGAGCAGTACTTC. Translation: CASSLARDSYEQYF.

The DNA of the CDR3 is TGCAGTGCTAACCGACAGGACATTGTTGGCTACACCTTC. Protein: CSANRQDIVGYTF. This chain connects TRBV20-1 to TRBJ1-2; TRBD1 might be the D (6 bases). The CDR3 is 13 residues long. V was pared by 4 bases and J by 7 bases, with 16 bases between. Germline assignment: CDR1 DFQATT and CDR2 SNEGSKA (reference sequence).

This clonotype was seen once. The V call is TRBV10-2, the J call TRBJ2-7; D uncertain. The J call could be wrong; TRBJ2-4 is a better fit for the DNA end. CDR1 and CDR2 from the germline V gene are WSHSY and SAAADI. The length of the CDR3 is 16 residues. The chain's CDR3 is CASSEIGLLMGNIQYF. The DNA of the CDR3 is TGCGCCAGCAGTGAAATAGGGCTTTTAATGGGGAACATTCAGTACTTC.